The present T cell receptor (beta chain) was sequenced within a study of T cells in Graves' hyperthyroidism and ophthalmopathy. Study observations and caveats: Blood also carried most thyroid clonotypes expanded above 0.001.

Authors of the study amplified TCR beta CDR3 regions from RNA transcripts. HTBI primers were the set used in a first-round RT-PCR of the TCR CDR3. TCRdb passed the multiplex PCR reads through MiXCR, listing each CDR3 protein once. The repertoire has about 480,000 distinct CDR3 sequences, 13% to 15% of them found once; the top ten carry less than 20%. Absence of ophthalmopathy progression within 18 months defined stable Graves' hyperthyroidism. The CDR3 is made up of 14 amino acids. Trimming at V came to 6 bases and at J to 5 bases, leaving 1 base not matched to a gene. The germline gives CDR1 WNHNN, CDR2 SYGVQD (reference sequence). This clonotype has at least ten counts. Its antigen remains unknown.

The sequence derives from a woman younger than 30 with Graves' hyperthyroidism. The material sequenced was blood. The chain joins TRBV10-1 to TRBJ2-3, with 14 nucleotides matching TRBD2. CDR3 in amino acids: CASSGTSGRDTQYF. The CDR3 DNA follows: TGCGCCAGCAGCGGGACTAGCGGGAGAGATACGCAGTATTTT.